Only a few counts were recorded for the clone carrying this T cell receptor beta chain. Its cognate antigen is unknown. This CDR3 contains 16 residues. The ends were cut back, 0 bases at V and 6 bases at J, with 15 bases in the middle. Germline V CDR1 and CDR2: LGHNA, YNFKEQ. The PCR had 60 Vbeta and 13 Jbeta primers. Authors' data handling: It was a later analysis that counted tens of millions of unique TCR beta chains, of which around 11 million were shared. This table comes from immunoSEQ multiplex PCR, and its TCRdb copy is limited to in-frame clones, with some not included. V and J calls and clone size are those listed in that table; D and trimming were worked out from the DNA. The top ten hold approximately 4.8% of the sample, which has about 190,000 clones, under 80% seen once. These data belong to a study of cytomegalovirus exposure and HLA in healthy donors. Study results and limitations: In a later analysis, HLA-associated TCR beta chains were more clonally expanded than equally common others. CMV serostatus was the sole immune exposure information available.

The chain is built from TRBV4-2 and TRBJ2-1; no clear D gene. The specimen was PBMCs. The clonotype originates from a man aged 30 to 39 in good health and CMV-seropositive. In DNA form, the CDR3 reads TGTGCCAGCAGCCAAGATCGAGGCGATGGTCCCAATGAGCAGTTCTTC. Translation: CASSQDRGDGPNEQFF.